The present T cell receptor (beta chain) was sequenced within a study of PD-L1 blockade in urothelial cancer (dated by TCRdb to the late 2010s). Study-wide context: Every patient began therapy in 2014 and was given atezolizumab 1,200 mg intravenously every 3 weeks. About 90% of the roughly 30 patients were males with bladder-origin urothelial cancer, and about 65% of the roughly 30 reported a prior smoking history. An ECOG performance status of 0 or 1 was recorded for the patients, and 0 to 3 prior chemotherapy regimens had been received by the patients. Blood samples were analyzed at two time points: 3 weeks after treatment start (second dose) and 6 weeks after treatment start. A median of around 150,000 T cells and 85,000 or so unique TCRs was obtained from blood samples, and a median clonality of 0.080 was observed. The study was an exploratory multi-omic analysis of somatic, immune and clinical correlates of response to PD-L1 blockade with atezolizumab in urothelial cancer. Pretreatment tumor samples, along with matched peripheral blood collected serially before and after atezolizumab treatment, underwent TCR sequencing. Durable clinical benefit was defined as progression-free survival longer than 6 months, and TCR features were also tested against progression-free and overall survival. In the same patients, pretreatment tumors underwent whole exome sequencing and RNA sequencing in addition to TCR sequencing. Roughly 10 patients reached durable clinical benefit, while about 19 patients did not. Pretreatment blood TCR-seq was available for about 30 patients, at least one posttreatment blood collection was obtained for about 25 patients, and tumor TCR-seq was available for about 25 patients. What the work shows at the level of the full study, not this receptor alone: A pretreatment peripheral blood TCR clonality below the median was linked to improved progression-free and overall survival. Among patients with durable benefit, tumor-associated TCR clones showed greater expansion in peripheral blood 3 weeks after treatment started (n = 22, p = 0.022). Small sample size (n of about 30) and many exploratory analyses mean the results are intended to be hypothesis-generating.

Looking up the germline V gene (reference sequence) yields CDR1 WNHNN and CDR2 SYGVQD. The CDR3 runs 17 residues from the cysteine to the phenylalanine. The kept DNA is CDR3 alone, 51 bases in frame from the first base. The V end gives up 5 bases and the J end 4 bases, leaving 6 bases in the junction not matched to a gene. The time point label corresponds to: peripheral blood 6 weeks after treatment start. A total of roughly 31 patients with locally advanced or metastatic urothelial carcinoma, treated at Memorial Sloan Kettering on a trial protocol, made up the cohort. Peripheral blood mononuclear cells were collected pretreatment and during treatment, at between 1 and 8 total time points per patient. The Qiagen DNeasy Blood extraction kit was used to purify genomic DNA from total PBMCs and tumor samples. PBMCs were collected pretreatment and during treatment, and were isolated and stored as previously described.

Each PCR received spiked-in synthetic TCR analog templates so that absolute template abundance could be estimated from read counts. TCRbeta CDR3 regions were amplified from genomic DNA with bias-controlled V and J gene primers using the immunoSEQ assay. Rearranged TCRbeta segments were sequenced at approximately 20X coverage. On the study's bioinformatics: Clustering was used to correct sequencing errors, and CDR3s were annotated against IMGT to assign V, D and J genes. Downstream analyses used only productive TCRbeta rearrangements and left out out-of-frame or stop-codon sequences. To compute clonality, Shannon entropy was normalized by the log of the number of unique productive sequences and then subtracted from one. Fisher's exact test with Benjamini-Hochberg correction, at a threshold of adjusted p below 0.01, was used to find clones that differed between time points or between blood and tumor. The source is immuneACCESS, and TCRdb retained only in-frame sequences with V and J called. Part of the clones is not carried over; for the studies checked, unresolved V genes explain less than half of this, and the remainder is unexplained. From that table come the V and J calls and clone size; the DNA was used to work out D and trimming. The sample table shows around 110,000 clones, and about 89% are seen once. Together, the top ten hold around 1.7% of the sample.

Concerning this clone itself: The antigen it recognizes is unknown. No per-base quality is available; no much larger clone lies one base away.

The sequence was obtained from a man in his sixties with urothelial cancer. The sequenced sample was PBMCs, obtained around atezolizumab (anti-PD-L1) treatment. The chain is made from TRBV10-1 and TRBJ2-3; a stretch of 16 junction bases matches TRBD2. The nucleotide sequence reads as follows: TGCGCCAGCAGTCGCTGGGGACTAGCGGGAGGGCCAGATACGCAGTATTTT. The resulting protein is CASSRWGLAGGPDTQYF.